This TCR beta chain is from a study of blood T cell repertoires in COVID-19. Across the whole study: Samples representing acute and convalescent COVID-19 were sourced from the United States, Italy and Spain. T cells, B-cell-depleted T cells, or PBMCs provided the cDNA or gDNA that served as material.

This CDR3 has 15 amino acids. The V gene end was trimmed by 5 bases and the J gene end by 3 bases; junction bases not matched to a gene: 7. Germline assignment: CDR1 SEHNR and CDR2 FQNEAQ (reference sequence). Produced via immunoSEQ multiplex PCR; TCRdb's table is partial and in-frame only. The table has about 210,000 clones, less than 90% seen once. This clone was seen a few times. Recruited during active infection, patients (from Seattle) were subsequently followed longitudinally. The clonotype comes from a woman aged 80 or over with COVID-19, enrolled during active disease. This sequence joins TRBV7-9 and TRBJ2-3, with 8 positions matching TRBD1. Sequenced sample: peripheral blood. The CDR3 loop reads CASSPGQGQTDTQYF. The CDR3 bases are TGTGCCAGCAGCCCCGGACAGGGTCAAACAGATACGCAGTATTTT.